These 2 T cell receptor beta chains originate from one sample sequenced in a study of blood T cell repertoires in COVID-19. Sequenced by immunoSEQ multiplex PCR; TCRdb stores in-frame clones only, minus some. The table lists about 100,000 clones, about 90% of them singletons. Sequencing used peripheral blood. All receptors derive from a human donor in a cohort sampled during active COVID-19.

This rearrangement joins TRBV2 to TRBJ2-7; 11 nucleotides agree with TRBD2. This CDR3 is 14 amino acids long. The junction had 5 bases not matched to a gene; V was cut back by 6 bases and J by 4 bases. Germline V lookup: CDR1 SNHLY, CDR2 FYNNEI. The DNA of the CDR3 is TGTGCCAGCAGACCACTAGCGGGAGTGTACGAGCAGTACTTC. It yields the protein CASRPLAGVYEQYF.

This clone was recorded a few times. V usage is TRBV27 and J usage is TRBJ1-6; TRBD1 might be the D (6 bases). Germline V gene sequence: CDR1 MNHEY, CDR2 SMNVEV (reference sequence). The CDR3 is made up of 13 amino acids. V lost 4 bases, J lost 6 bases, and 7 bases lay in between. The CDR3 coding sequence is TGTGCCAGCAGTTGGGACATTAATTCACCCCTCCACTTT. Translation: CASSWDINSPLHF.